One TCR beta chain is described in this entry. Diagnostic decisions used clinical symptoms, serum thyroxine and TRAb, thyroid ultrasound and orbital computed tomography. This record comes from a study of T cells in Graves' hyperthyroidism and ophthalmopathy. This CDR3 region has 14 residues. CDR1 and CDR2 (germline): SNHLY, FYNNEI. Trimming removed 6 bases at V and 3 bases at J, with 15 bases between. TCR beta CDR3 region amplification was performed from RNA transcripts. The HTBI primer set drove a first-round RT-PCR of the TCR CDR3. TCRdb used MiXCR to reprocess the multiplex PCR reads, holding one entry per CDR3 protein. In the table there are some 600,000 distinct CDR3 sequences, around 46% of which are singletons.

Sequenced: peripheral blood or thyroid tissue (not recorded which). The V call is TRBV2, the J call TRBJ2-7; D unresolved. The source of this sequence is a woman younger than 35 with Graves' hyperthyroidism. The CDR3 loop reads CASRVRWSFYEQYF. The CDR3 nucleotides read TGTGCCAGCAGGGTCCGTTGGAGTTTCTACGAGCAGTACTTC.